This TCR beta chain was retrieved from a study of T cell responses to AZD1222 COVID-19 vaccine. Points from the study as a whole: Donors in the cohort were predominantly white British and more often female, and clonal diversity was possibly underestimated. Sampled repertoires all dated from after the peak T cell response. Spike-specific TCRs gained breadth and depth after people received two AZD1222 doses. Vaccine-related CD4 TCRs covered spike, predominating at 160-218 and 743-854.

The CDR3 is 14 amino acids. Trimming pared 5 bases from V and 0 bases from J, leaving 7 bases between. Germline CDR1 reads SEHNR; CDR2 reads FQNEAQ (reference sequence). Profiled with immunoSEQ multiplex PCR; TCRdb holds only in-frame clones, not every one. The sample has about 140,000 clones, approximately 89% seen once. In this sample, this clone turned up a few times. Its antigen remains unidentified. The clonotype originates from an adult in good health. This specimen consisted of peripheral blood, obtained on day 0 of AZD1222 vaccination. The chain employs TRBV7-9 and TRBJ1-4; D might be TRBD1 (5 bases). In DNA form, the CDR3 reads TGTGCCAGCAGCAGGGGCACAACTAATGAAAAACTGTTTTTT. Protein product: CASSRGTTNEKLFF.